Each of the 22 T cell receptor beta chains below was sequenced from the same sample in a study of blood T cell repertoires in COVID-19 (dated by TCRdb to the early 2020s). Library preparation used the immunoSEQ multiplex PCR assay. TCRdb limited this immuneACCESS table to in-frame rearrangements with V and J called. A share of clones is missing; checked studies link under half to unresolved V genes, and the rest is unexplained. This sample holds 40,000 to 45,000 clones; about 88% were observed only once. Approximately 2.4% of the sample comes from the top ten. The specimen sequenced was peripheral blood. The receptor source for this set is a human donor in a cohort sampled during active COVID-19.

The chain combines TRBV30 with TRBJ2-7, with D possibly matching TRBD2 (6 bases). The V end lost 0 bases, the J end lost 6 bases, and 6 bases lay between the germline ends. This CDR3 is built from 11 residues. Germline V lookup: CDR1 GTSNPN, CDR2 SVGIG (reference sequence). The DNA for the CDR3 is TGTGCCTGGAGTGTGGGGGGCGAGCAGTACTTC. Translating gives CAWSVGGEQYF.

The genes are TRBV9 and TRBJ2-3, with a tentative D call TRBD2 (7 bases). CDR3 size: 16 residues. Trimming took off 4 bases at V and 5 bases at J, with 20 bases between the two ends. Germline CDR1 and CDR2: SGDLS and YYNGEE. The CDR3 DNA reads TGTGCCAGCAGCTCGCGGGGGCCAGCCCTCATAGATACGCAGTATTTT. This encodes CASSSRGPALIDTQYF. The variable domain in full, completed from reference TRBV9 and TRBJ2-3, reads DSGVTQTPKHLITATGQRVTLRCSPRSGDLSVYWYQQSLDQGLQFLIQYYNGEERAKGNILERFSAQQFPDLHSELNLSSLELGDSALYFCASSSRGPALIDTQYFGPGTRLTVL.

CDR3 region: CASSDTGTGNEKLFF. The CDR3 bases are TGTGCCAGCAGCGATACCGGGACAGGGAATGAAAAACTGTTTTTT. The rearrangement links TRBV9 to TRBJ1-4; TRBD1 agrees at 9 bases. The trim removed 3 bases at V and 5 bases at J, leaving 5 bases unmatched. Germline CDR1 and CDR2: SGDLS and YYNGEE. The CDR3 length is 15 residues. The full variable domain, in which reference TRBV9 and TRBJ1-4 provide the parts outside the CDR3, is DSGVTQTPKHLITATGQRVTLRCSPRSGDLSVYWYQQSLDQGLQFLIQYYNGEERAKGNILERFSAQQFPDLHSELNLSSLELGDSALYFCASSDTGTGNEKLFFGSGTQLSVL.

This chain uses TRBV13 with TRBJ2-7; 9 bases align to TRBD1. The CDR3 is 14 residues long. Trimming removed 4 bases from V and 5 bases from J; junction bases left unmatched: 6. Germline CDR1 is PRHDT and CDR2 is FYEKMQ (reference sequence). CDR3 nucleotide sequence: TGTGCCAGCAGCTCAAGGACAGGGGTCCACGAGCAGTACTTC. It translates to CASSSRTGVHEQYF.

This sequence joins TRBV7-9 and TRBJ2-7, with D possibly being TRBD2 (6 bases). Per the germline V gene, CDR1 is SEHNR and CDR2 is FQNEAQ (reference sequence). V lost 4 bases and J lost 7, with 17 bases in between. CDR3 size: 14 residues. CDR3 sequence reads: CASSSGAKANEQYF. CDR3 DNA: TGTGCCAGCAGCTCGGGAGCCAAAGCTAATGAGCAGTACTTC. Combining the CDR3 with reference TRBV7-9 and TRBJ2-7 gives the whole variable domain DTGVSQNPRHKITKRGQNVTFRCDPISEHNRLYWYRQTLGQGPEFLTYFQNEAQLEKSRLLSDRFSAERPKGSFSTLEIQRTEQGDSAMYLCASSSGAKANEQYFGPGTRLTVT.

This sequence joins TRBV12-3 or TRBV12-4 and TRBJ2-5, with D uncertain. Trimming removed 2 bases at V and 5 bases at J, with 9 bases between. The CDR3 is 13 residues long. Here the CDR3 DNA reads TGTGCCAGCAGTTTAAGCCCCATGGAGACCCAGTACTTC. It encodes CASSLSPMETQYF.

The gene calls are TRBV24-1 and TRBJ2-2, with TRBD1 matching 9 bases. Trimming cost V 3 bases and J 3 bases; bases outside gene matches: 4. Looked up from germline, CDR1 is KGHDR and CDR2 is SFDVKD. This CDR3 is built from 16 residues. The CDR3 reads CATSDSGDRDTGELFF. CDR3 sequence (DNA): TGTGCCACCAGTGATAGCGGGGACAGGGACACCGGGGAGCTGTTTTTT.

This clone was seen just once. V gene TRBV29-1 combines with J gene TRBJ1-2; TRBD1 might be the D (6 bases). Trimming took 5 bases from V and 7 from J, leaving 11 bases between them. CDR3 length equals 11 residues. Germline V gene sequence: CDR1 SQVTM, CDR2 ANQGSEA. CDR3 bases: TGCAGCGTTCAGGGGCTAGGTGGCTACACCTTC. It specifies CSVQGLGGYTF.

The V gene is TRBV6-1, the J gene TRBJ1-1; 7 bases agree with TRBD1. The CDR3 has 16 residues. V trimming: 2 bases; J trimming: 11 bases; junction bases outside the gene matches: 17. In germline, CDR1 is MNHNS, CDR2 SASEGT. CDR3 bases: TGTGCCAGCAGTGAATCCGCCGGGACAGCCTCTCTTGAGGCTTTCTTT. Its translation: CASSESAGTASLEAFF.

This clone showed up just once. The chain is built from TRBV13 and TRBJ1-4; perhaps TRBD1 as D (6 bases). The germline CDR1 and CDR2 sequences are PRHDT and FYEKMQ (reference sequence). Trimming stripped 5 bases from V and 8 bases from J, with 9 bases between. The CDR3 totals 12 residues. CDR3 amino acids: CASSLDREKLFF. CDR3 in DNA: TGTGCCAGCAGCCTAGACAGGGAAAAACTGTTTTTT.

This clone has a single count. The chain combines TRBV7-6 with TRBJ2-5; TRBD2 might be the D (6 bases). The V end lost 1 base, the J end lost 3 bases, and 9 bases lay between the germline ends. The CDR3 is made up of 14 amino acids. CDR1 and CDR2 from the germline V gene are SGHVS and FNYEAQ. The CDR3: CASSLEPGEETQYF. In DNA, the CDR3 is TGTGCCAGCAGCTTAGAGCCGGGAGAAGAGACCCAGTACTTC.

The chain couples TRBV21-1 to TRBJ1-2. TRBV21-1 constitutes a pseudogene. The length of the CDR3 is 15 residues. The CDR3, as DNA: TGTGCCAGCAGCACGCCAAGGGAGGGGCACCATGGCTACACCTTC. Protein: CASSTPREGHHGYTF.

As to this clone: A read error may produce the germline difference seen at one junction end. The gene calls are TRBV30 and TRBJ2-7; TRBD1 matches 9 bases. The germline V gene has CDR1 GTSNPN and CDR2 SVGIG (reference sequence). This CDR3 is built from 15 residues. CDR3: CAWSVPTGGTYGQYF. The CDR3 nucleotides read TGTGCCTGGAGTGTCCCGACAGGGGGTACGTACGGGCAGTACTTC.

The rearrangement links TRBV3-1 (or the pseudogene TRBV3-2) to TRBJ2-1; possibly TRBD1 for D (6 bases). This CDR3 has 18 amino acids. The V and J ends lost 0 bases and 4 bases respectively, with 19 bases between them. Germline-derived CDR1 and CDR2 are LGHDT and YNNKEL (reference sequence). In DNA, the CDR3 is TGTGCCAGCAGCCAAGACGCTCCTCCGGGACAACTATACAATGAGCAGTTCTTC. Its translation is CASSQDAPPGQLYNEQFF.

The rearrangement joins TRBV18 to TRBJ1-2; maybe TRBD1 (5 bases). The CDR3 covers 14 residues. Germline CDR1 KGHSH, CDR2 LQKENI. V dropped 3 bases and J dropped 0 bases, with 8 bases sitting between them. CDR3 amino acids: CASSPGQTNYGYTF. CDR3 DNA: TGTGCCAGCTCACCGGGGCAAACTAACTATGGCTACACCTTC.

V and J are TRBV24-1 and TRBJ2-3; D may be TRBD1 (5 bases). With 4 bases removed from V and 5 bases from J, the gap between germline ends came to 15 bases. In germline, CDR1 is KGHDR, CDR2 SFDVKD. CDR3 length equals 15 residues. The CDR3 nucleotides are TGTGCCACCAGTGACCCTCGACAGATACGAGATACGCAGTATTTT. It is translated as CATSDPRQIRDTQYF.

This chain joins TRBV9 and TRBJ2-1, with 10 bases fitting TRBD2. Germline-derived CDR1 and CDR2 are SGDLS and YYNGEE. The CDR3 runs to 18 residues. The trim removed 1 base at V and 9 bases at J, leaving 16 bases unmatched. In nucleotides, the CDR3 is TGTGCCAGCAGCGTATGGTCGGGGGCAGCGGGGGGGCGTAGTGAGCAGTTCTTC. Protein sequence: CASSVWSGAAGGRSEQFF.

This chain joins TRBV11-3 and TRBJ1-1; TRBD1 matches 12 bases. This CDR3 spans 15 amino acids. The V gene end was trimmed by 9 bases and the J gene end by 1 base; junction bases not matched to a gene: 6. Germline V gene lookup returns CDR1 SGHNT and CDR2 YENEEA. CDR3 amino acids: CASVGTGGGNTEAFF. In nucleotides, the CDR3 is TGTGCCAGTGTGGGGACAGGGGGCGGGAACACTGAAGCTTTCTTT.

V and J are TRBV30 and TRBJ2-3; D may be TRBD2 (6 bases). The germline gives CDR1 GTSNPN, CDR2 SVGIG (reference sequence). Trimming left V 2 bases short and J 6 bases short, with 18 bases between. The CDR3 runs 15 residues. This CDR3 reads CAWSTTTRRTDTQYF. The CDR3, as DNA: TGTGCCTGGAGTACCACGACTAGACGTACGGATACGCAGTATTTT.

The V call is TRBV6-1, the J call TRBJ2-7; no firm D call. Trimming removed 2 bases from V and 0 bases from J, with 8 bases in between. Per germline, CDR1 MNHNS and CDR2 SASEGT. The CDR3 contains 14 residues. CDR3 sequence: CASSELWSSYEQYF. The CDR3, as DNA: TGTGCCAGCAGTGAATTGTGGAGCTCCTACGAGCAGTACTTC.

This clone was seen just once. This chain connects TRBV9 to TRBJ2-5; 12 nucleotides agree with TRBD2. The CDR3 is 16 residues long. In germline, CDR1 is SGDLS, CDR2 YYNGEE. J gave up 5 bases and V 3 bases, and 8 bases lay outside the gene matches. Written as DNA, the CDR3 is TGTGCCAGCAGCGAGTCTAGCGGGGGGGCCGGGGAGACCCAGTACTTC. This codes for CASSESSGGAGETQYF.

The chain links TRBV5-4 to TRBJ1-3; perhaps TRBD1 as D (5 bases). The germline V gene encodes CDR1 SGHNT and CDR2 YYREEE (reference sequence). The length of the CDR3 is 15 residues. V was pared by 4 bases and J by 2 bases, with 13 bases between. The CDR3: CASSPVGGAGNTIYF. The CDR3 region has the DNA TGTGCCAGCAGCCCCGTCGGGGGAGCTGGAAACACCATATATTTT.